Sequencing of this TCR beta chain was carried out in a study of blood T cell repertoires in COVID-19. Study as a whole: Italy, Spain and the United States were the sources of the convalescent and acute COVID-19 samples. PBMCs, B-cell-depleted T cells, or T cells were the source of the cDNA or gDNA that made up the material.

This clone was detected only a few times. In the study's own analysis: How many nucleated cells were present was estimated from reference gene primer amplification. Sequencing was performed with immunoSEQ multiplex PCR; in TCRdb, only in-frame clones are kept and a portion is missing. Clone size and V and J calls were adopted from that table, with D and trimming inferred from the DNA. The sample contains 50,000 to 60,000 clones, 88% of which appear only once. The CDR3 contains 13 residues. Germline V CDR1 and CDR2: MGHDK, SYGVNS. The V and J ends lost 1 base and 8 bases, in that order; junction bases with no gene match: 4.

The sequence came from a man aged 55 to 70 with active COVID-19. The sample taken for sequencing was peripheral blood. V and J are TRBV25-1 and TRBJ1-2; the match to TRBD1 covers 7 bases. CDR3 sequence: CASSESGGKGYTF. For the CDR3, the DNA is TGTGCCAGCAGTGAATCAGGGGGTAAGGGCTACACCTTC.